Here is one T cell receptor (beta chain) with its context. In this sample, this clonotype turned up a few times. The clone's antigen remains unknown. Base-call qualities are not available, and no considerably larger clone is one nucleotide away. Donors were 30 to 45 systemically healthy Caucasian individuals from Russia aged roughly 6 to 90 years. Each donor gave around 9.9 milliliters of peripheral blood, collected into EDTA-treated Vacutainer tubes. Ficoll-Paque density-gradient centrifugation was used to isolate PBMCs, with at least 6.5 million obtained per sample. Total RNA, at least 6 micrograms per sample, was extracted from PBMCs with Trizol reagent. For every donor, flow cytometry on a PBMC aliquot measured the percentage of naive CD45RAhigh/CD27high T cells. The library was built by means of 5' RACE. The sequencer was an Illumina HiSeq 2500. A second about 7 to 11 cycle PCR used a sample-barcoded 5' primer and a J-beta primer mix. A template-switch 5' adaptor carrying 12 random nucleotides introduced a unique molecular identifier onto each TCR beta cDNA molecule. Each sample yielded at least 3 million CDR3-containing paired-end reads. The Mint cDNA synthesis kit, primed by a TRBC-specific oligonucleotide, was used to synthesize first-strand cDNA from all RNA. All cDNA was treated with uracil-DNA glycosylase and then went through a first 18-cycle PCR with the universal primers M1SS and BC2_uni_R. The authors' analysis ran thus. For normalization, 1 million high-quality reads, each with a distinct molecular identifier, were randomly selected from each sample. Reads sharing molecular identifiers were discarded rather than binned into consensus sequences. MiTCR, set to a Q25 quality threshold and the strictest error-elimination algorithm, was used for CDR3 identification, clonotype clustering and error correction. A nonparametric unseen species model using Euler transformation provided a lower-bound estimate of total TCR beta diversity. The public reads were run again by TCRdb, first through fastp at Q25 and then through MiXCR, and only productive beta chains were kept. Rows are unified per CDR3 protein, each entry keeping the most common DNA and genes. It is TCRdb's table, rather than the study itself, that gives the V and J calls and clone size. This sample has approximately 1.5 million distinct CDR3 sequences in its table, and approximately 43% of those were observed once. The ten most abundant clones make up more than 4% of the sample.

The data originate from a study of blood T cells in healthy people across ages (dated by TCRdb to the mid-2010s). The study in broad terms: In model experiments, template switching captured about one uniquely barcoded TCR beta cDNA molecule for every two T cells. Age-related changes in TCR beta repertoire diversity were measured in the study by deep sequencing normalized with unique cDNA molecular identifiers. Four age groups were formed from the donors: young (average about 16 years), middle-aged (approximately 42), aged (roughly 56) and long-lived (approximately 80). To avoid experimental bias, donors of different ages were spread randomly across the sequencing lanes. For two donors (one aged 18 to 29 and one aged 80 or older), the study analyzed two additional independent replicas of 1 million unique cDNA reads from the same blood draw.

The investigation overall reported the following: Estimates of total diversity based on one million sequenced T cells were considered lower bounds and underestimates. Observed TCR beta diversity per million T cells fell roughly linearly with age, and a significant reduction was already apparent by age roughly 40. Conclusive comparison of naive and antigen-experienced compartments was prevented by the profiling of bulk unsorted PBMCs. Because the CMV infection status of the donors was unknown, age-related changes in expanded clonotypes may potentially have been confounded. Compared with the aged group, the long-lived group had more naive CD4+ T cells, fewer expanded clones and increased TCR diversity, suggesting age selection. The percentage of naive T cells measured by flow cytometry correlated strongly with observed TCR beta diversity.

According to the germline V gene, CDR1 reads SQVTM and CDR2 reads ANQGSEA. The CDR3 starts with the cysteine, ends with the phenylalanine, and has 14 residues. Of the read, only the CDR3 DNA is kept; its 42 bases are in frame from base 1. The sequenced sample was blood. This TCR came from a woman between 18 and 30 years old in good health. In this chain, TRBV29-1 is recombined with TRBJ2-1; 10 bases in between match TRBD2. The J call is doubtful: the DNA matches TRBJ2-7 better. The sequenced DNA is TGCAGCGTTGAGAAGCGGGAGGGTTACAATGAGCAGTACTTC. This translates into CSVEKREGYNEQYF.